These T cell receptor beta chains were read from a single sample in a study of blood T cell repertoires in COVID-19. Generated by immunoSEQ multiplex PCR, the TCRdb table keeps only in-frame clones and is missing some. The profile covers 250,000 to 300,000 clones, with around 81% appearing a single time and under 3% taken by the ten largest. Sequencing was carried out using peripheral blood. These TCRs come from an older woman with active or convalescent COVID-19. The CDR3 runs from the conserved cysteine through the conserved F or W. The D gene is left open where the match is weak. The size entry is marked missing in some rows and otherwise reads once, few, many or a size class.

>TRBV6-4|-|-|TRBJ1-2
TGTGCCAGCAGTGAAGGCGGAAACTATGGCTACACCTTC
CASSEGGNYGYTF
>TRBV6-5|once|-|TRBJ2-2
TGTGCCAGCAGTTACGGAGTCGGGGAGCTGTTTTTT
CASSYGVGELFF
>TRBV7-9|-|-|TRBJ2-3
TGTGCCAGCAGCTTATCCCGACAGGGCACAGATACGCAGTATTTT
CASSLSRQGTDTQYF
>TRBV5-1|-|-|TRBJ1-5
TGCGCCAGCAGCTTGGACCCCTCAGGGAATCAGCCCCAGCATTTT
CASSLDPSGNQPQHF
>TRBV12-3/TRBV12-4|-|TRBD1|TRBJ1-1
TGTGCCAGCAGTTTGACAGGGATGAGTGAAGCTTTCTTT
CASSLTGMSEAFF
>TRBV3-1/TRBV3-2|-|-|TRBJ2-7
TGTGCCAGCAGCCAAGATGGGAACGGGAACGAGCAGTACTTC
CASSQDGNGNEQYF
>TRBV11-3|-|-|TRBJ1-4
TGTGCCAGCAGCCCGGGGACTAATGAAAAACTGTTTTTT
CASSPGTNEKLFF
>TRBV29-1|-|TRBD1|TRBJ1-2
TGCAGCGTTGATCCCGACAGGGCTACATATGGCTACACCTTC
CSVDPDRATYGYTF
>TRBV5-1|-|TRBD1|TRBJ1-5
TGCGCCAGCAGCTTGGGGACAGGGGACAATCAGCCCCAGCATTTT
CASSLGTGDNQPQHF
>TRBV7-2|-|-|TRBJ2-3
TGTGCCAGCAGCAAGGGGCTCCTTAGCACAGATACGCAGTATTTT
CASSKGLLSTDTQYF
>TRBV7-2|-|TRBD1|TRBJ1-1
TGTGCCAGCAGCTTCAGGGGGCGGATGAACACTGAAGCTTTCTTT
CASSFRGRMNTEAFF
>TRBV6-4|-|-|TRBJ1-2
TGTGCCAGCAGTGACGGTAGGCGGAACTATGGCTACACCTTC
CASSDGRRNYGYTF
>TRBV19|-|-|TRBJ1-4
TGTGCCAGTAGTATCGGGGCGGGAATTGGAGAAAAACTGTTTTTT
CASSIGAGIGEKLFF
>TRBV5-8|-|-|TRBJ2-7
TGTGCCAGCAGCTTTCGGACACCCTCCTACGAGCAGTACTTC
CASSFRTPSYEQYF
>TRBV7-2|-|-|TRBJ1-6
TGTGCCAGCAGCTTTGTACAGGGTCTCAATTCACCCCTCCACTTT
CASSFVQGLNSPLHF
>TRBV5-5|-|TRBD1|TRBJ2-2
TGTGCCAGCAGCTGGTCGACAGGGAGATACACCGGGGAGCTGTTTTTT
CASSWSTGRYTGELFF
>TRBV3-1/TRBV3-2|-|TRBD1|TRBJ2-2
TGTGCCAGCAGTCTTTACAGGGGGCGAAACACCGGGGAGCTGTTTTTT
CASSLYRGRNTGELFF
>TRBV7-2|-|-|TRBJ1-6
TGTGCCAGCAGCTTAGGTCAGGGGATGAGGAATTCACCCCTCCACTTT
CASSLGQGMRNSPLHF
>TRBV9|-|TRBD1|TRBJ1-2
TGTGCCAGCAGCGTAGATCGGACAGGGCGCTATGGCTACACCTTC
CASSVDRTGRYGYTF
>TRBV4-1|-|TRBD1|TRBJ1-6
TGCGCCAGCAGCCAAGCACAGGGGGTACTTAATTCACCCCTCCACTTT
CASSQAQGVLNSPLHF
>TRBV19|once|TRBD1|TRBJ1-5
TGTGCCAGTAGTCGACAGGGAAATCAGCCCCAGCATTTT
CASSRQGNQPQHF
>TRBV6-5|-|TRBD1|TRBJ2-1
TGTGCCAGCACCTACCGGACAGGGGGGAATGAGCAGTTCTTC
CASTYRTGGNEQFF
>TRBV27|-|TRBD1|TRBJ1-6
TGTGCCACCTCCCTGGGGACAGGGAGGGGTAATTCACCCCTCCACTTT
CATSLGTGRGNSPLHF
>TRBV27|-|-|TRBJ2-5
TGTGCCAGCAGTTGGGGAAAGGCAGGGCAAGAGACCCAGTACTTC
CASSWGKAGQETQYF